This T cell receptor beta chain was obtained from a study of cytomegalovirus exposure and HLA in healthy donors. About the research overall: The roughly 110 validation repertoires were produced on the same platform as the roughly 670 repertoires of the first cohort. This was reported in a later analysis.

Findings and caveats of the study: There were a few CMV-associated chains whose specificity for CMV antigens was confirmed in vitro.

Germline V lookup: CDR1 GTSNPN, CDR2 SVGIG (reference sequence). V gave up 2 bases and J gave up 0 bases, with 5 bases separating them. The length of the CDR3 is 12 residues. A note on this clone: Its antigen is still unknown.

Produced via immunoSEQ multiplex PCR; TCRdb's table is partial and in-frame only. The sample has 200,000 or so clones, around 83% seen once. Sequencing used PBMCs. The TCR sequence derives from a woman aged 25 to 45 in good health and CMV-seropositive. The chain combines TRBV30 with TRBJ2-7; no clear D. This CDR3 reads CAWSIGSYEQYF. CDR3 in DNA: TGTGCCTGGAGTATCGGCTCCTACGAGCAGTACTTC.